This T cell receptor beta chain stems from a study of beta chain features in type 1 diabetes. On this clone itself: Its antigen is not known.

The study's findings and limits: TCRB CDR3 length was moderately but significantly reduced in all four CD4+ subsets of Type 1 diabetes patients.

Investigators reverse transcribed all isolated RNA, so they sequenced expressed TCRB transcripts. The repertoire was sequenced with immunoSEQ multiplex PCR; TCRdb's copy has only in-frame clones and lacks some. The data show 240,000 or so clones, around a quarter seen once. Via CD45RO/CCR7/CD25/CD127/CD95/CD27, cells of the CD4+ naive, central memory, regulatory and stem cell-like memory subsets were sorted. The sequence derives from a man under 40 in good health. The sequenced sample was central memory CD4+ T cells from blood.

Written as DNA, the CDR3 is TGTGCCAGCAGCTTAGGGGACAGGGGGATACGTGAGACCCAGTACTTC. Encoded protein: CASSLGDRGIRETQYF. The chain has TRBV11-2 and TRBJ2-5; 11 nucleotides agree with TRBD1. Germline V gene lookup returns CDR1 SGHAT and CDR2 FQNNGV. The CDR3 contains 16 residues. The J segment lost 5 bases and the V segment lost 1 base, leaving 6 bases of the junction unmatched.